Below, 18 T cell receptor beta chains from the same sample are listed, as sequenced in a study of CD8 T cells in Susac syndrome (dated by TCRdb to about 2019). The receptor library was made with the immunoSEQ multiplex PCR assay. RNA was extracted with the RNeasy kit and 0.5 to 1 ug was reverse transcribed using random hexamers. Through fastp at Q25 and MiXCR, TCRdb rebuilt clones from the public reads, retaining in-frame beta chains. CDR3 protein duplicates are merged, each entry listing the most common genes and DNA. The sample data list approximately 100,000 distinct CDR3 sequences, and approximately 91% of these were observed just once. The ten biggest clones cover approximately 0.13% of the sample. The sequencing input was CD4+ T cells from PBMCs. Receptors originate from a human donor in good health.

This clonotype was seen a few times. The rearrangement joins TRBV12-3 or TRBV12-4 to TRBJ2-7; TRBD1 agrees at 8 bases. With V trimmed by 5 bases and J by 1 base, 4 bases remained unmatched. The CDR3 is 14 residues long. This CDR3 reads CASSPDRASYEQYF. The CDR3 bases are TGTGCCAGCAGTCCGGACAGGGCGTCCTACGAGCAGTACTTC.

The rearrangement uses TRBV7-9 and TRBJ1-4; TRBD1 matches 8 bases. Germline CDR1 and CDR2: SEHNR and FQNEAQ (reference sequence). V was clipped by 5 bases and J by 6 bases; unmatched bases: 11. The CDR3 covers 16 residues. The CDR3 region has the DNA TGTGCCAGCAGCCCGCCGGTGACAGGGGAGGATGAAAAACTGTTTTTT. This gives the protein CASSPPVTGEDEKLFF.

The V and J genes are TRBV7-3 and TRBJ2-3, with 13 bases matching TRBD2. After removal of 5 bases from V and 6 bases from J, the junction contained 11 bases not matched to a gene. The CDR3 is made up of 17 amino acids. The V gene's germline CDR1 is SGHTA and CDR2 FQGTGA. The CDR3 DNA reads TGTGCCAGCAGCGGAGGACTAGCGGGGGCCGCGGATGATACGCAGTATTTT. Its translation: CASSGGLAGAADDTQYF.

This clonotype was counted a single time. The CDR3 sequence is CASSLQGATEAFF. For the CDR3, the DNA is TGTGCCAGCAGCTTACAGGGGGCCACTGAAGCTTTCTTT. The chain employs TRBV7-2 and TRBJ1-1; 8 nucleotides align to TRBD1. Trimming at V came to 2 bases and at J to 4 bases, leaving 0 bases not matched to a gene. Germline loops: CDR1 SGHTA, CDR2 FQGNSA. CDR3 length equals 13 residues.

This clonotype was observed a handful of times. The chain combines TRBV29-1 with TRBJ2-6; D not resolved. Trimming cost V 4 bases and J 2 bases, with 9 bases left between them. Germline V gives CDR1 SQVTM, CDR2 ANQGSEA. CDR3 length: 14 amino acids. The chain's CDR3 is CSVAGPPGANVLTF. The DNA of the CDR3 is TGCAGCGTTGCCGGGCCCCCTGGGGCCAACGTCCTGACTTTC.

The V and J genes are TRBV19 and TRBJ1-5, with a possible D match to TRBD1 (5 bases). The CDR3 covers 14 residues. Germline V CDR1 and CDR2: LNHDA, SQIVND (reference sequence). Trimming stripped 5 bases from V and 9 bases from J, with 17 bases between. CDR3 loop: CASSFGGVGGPQHF. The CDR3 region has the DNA TGTGCCAGTAGTTTTGGAGGGGTCGGGGGGCCCCAGCATTTT.

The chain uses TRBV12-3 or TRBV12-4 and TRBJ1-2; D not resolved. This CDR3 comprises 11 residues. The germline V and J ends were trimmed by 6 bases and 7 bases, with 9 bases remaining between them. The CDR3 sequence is CASRETFGYTF. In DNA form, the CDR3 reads TGTGCCAGCAGGGAGACATTTGGCTACACCTTC.

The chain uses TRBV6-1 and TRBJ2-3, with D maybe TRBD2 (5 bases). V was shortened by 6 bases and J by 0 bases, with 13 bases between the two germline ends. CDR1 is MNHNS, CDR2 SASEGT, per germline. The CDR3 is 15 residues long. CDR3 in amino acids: CASSPSSGSTDTQYF. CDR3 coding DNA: TGTGCCAGCAGCCCTTCAAGCGGTAGCACAGATACGCAGTATTTT.

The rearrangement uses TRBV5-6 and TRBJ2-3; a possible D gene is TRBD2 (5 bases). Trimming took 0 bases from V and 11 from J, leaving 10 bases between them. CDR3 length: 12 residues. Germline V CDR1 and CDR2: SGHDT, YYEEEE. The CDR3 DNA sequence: TGTGCCAGCAGCTTGGTCGGGGTGGAGCAGTATTTT. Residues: CASSLVGVEQYF.

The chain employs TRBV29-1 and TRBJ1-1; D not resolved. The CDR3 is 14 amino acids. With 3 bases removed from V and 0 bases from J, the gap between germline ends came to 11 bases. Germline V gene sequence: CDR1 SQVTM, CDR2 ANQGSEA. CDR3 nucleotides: TGCAGCGTTGATTTTCGAGCTCTGAACACTGAAGCTTTCTTT. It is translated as CSVDFRALNTEAFF. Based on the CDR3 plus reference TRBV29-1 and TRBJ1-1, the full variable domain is SAVISQKPSRDICQRGTSLTIQCQVDSQVTMMFWYRQQPGQSLTLIATANQGSEATYESGFVIDKFPISRPNLTFSTLTVSNMSPEDSSIYLCSVDFRALNTEAFFGQGTRLTVV.

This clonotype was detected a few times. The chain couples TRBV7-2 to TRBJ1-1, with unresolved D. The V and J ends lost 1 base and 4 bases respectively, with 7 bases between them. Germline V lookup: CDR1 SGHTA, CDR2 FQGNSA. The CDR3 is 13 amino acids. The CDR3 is CASSLEPSTEAFF. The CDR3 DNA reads TGTGCCAGCAGCTTAGAACCCAGCACTGAAGCTTTCTTT. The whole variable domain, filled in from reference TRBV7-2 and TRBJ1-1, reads GAGVSQSPSNKVTEKGKDVELRCDPISGHTALYWYRQSLGQGLEFLIYFQGNSAPDKSGLPSDRFSAERTGGSVSTLTIQRTQQEDSAVYLCASSLEPSTEAFFGQGTRLTVV.

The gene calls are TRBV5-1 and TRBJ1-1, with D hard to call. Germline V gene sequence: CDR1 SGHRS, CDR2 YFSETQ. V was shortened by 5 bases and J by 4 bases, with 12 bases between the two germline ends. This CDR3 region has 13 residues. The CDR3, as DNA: TGCGCCAGCAGTTACATTTCGGGCACTGAAGCTTTCTTT. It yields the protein CASSYISGTEAFF.

The CDR3 region has the DNA TGTGCCAGCAGTGATTCGAGGGGTCCGACCGGGGAGCTGTTTTTT. Translating it yields CASSDSRGPTGELFF. The chain combines TRBV25-1 with TRBJ2-2; D tentatively reads TRBD1 or TRBD2 (5 bases each). Trimming removed 3 bases from V and 5 bases from J, with 13 bases in between. This CDR3 has 15 residues. Germline CDR1 is MGHDK and CDR2 is SYGVNS.

CDR3: CASSYQRGSNQPQHF. Written as DNA, the CDR3 is TGTGCCAGCAGTTACCAGCGGGGGAGCAATCAGCCCCAGCATTTT. This chain links TRBV6-5 with TRBJ1-5; TRBD1 might be the D (5 bases). V lost 2 bases, J lost 1 base, and 9 bases lay in between. The CDR3 contains 15 residues. From germline, CDR1 is MNHEY and CDR2 SVGAGI.

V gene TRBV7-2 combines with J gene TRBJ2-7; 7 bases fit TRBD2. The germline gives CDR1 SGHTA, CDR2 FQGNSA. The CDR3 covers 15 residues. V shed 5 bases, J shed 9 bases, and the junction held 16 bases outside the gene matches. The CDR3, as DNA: TGTGCCAGCAGCCTTCCCCCTGGGGACGGGGGGTTGCAGTACTTC. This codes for CASSLPPGDGGLQYF. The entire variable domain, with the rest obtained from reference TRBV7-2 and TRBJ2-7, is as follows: GAGVSQSPSNKVTEKGKDVELRCDPISGHTALYWYRQSLGQGLEFLIYFQGNSAPDKSGLPSDRFSAERTGGSVSTLTIQRTQQEDSAVYLCASSLPPGDGGLQYFGPGTRLTVT.

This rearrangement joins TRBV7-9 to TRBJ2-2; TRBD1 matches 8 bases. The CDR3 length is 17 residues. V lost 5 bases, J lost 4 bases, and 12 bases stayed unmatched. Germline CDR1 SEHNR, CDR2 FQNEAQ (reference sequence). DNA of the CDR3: TGTGCCAGCAGCGCACAACCGGGACAGGTAGCCACCGGGGAGCTGTTTTTT. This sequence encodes CASSAQPGQVATGELFF.

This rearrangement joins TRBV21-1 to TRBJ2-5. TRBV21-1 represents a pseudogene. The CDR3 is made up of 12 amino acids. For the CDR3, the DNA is TGTGCCAGCCCGGAGTTAAGTCAATCCCAGTACTTC. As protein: CASPELSQSQYF.

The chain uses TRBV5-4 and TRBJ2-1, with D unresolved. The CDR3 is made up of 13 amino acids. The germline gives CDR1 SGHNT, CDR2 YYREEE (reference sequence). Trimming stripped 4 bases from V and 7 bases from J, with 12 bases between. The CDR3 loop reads CASSTPRRNEQFF. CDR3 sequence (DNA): TGTGCCAGCAGCACGCCCCGTAGGAATGAGCAGTTCTTC.